The clone carrying this T cell receptor beta chain was seen repeatedly, ten times or more. Its target is not known. This beta chain is a stray read from a library made for alpha chains; its abundance is not meaningful. This sample is drawn from a study of spatial heterogeneity in lung cancer. For the study at large: Counts of TCR transcripts in tumor regions correlated strongly with a T cell module score (derived from matched bulk RNA-seq).

With 6 bases removed from V and 1 base from J, the gap between germline ends came to 19 bases. Germline-derived CDR1 and CDR2 are DFQATT and SNEGSKA (reference sequence). This CDR3 has 15 residues. The time point here: sample taken at primary tumor resection. Frozen PBMC, nontumor lung or tumor provided whole RNA, which was sequenced unsorted. TCRdb fed the 5' RACE reads into MiXCR, producing one record per CDR3 protein. Here the sample spans about 12,000 distinct CDR3 sequences, 5.1% being singletons. Study-wide points: How many expanded intratumoral alpha and beta TCRs were present tracked the tumor mutation count, which was a count of nonsynonymous mutations.

This TCR was sampled from a male donor with early-stage non-small cell lung cancer. This sample comprised lung tumor tissue, obtained at surgery. The J gene is TRBJ2-7, the V gene TRBV20-1, with a possible D match to TRBD1 (6 bases). The chain's CDR3 is CSATDRSFNSYEQYF. CDR3 nucleotide sequence: TGCAGTGCCACGGACAGAAGTTTCAATTCCTACGAGCAGTACTTC.